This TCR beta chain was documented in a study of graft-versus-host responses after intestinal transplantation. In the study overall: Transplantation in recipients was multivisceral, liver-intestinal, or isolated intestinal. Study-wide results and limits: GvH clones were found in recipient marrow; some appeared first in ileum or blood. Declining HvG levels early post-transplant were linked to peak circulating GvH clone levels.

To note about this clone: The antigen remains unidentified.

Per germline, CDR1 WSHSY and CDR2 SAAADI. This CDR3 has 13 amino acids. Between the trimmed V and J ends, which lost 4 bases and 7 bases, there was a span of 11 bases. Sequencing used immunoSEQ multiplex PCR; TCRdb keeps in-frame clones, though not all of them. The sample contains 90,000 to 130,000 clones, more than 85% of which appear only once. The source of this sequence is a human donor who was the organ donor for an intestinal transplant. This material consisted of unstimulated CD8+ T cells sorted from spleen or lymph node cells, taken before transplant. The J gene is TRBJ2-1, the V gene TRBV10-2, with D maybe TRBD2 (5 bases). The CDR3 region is CASSGITGNEQFF. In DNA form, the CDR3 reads TGCGCCAGCAGTGGGATCACGGGGAATGAGCAGTTCTTC.